Listed below are T cell receptor beta chains from one sample, sequenced in a study of T cell clones after liver transplantation. The assay was immunoSEQ multiplex PCR, and TCRdb's table has in-frame clones only and misses some. The data show about 7,900 clones, 80% seen once. This specimen was CD8+ T cells from blood, taken before liver transplant. These receptors were obtained from a human donor who received a liver transplant. The CDR3 runs from the conserved cysteine through the conserved F or W. Expanded clones are given a class, and other clones once, few, many or no size at all.

>TRBJ2-1|TRBV6-6|.
CASSLGGGRGEQFF
>TRBJ2-5|TRBV13|.
CASSSGQQETQYF
>TRBJ1-1|TRBV20-1|few
CSARGLTEAFF
>TRBJ2-1|TRBV5-6|.
CASSWGDGTYNEQFF
>TRBJ1-5|TRBV4-1|.
CASSQVFHRNSNQPQHF
>TRBJ1-5|TRBV10-3|.
CAISEAQGNSNQPQHF
>TRBJ1-2|TRBV28|.
CASSFSPGSYGYTF
>TRBJ2-7|TRBV6-1|.
CASSGIGTGDYEQYF
>TRBJ2-7|TRBV9|.
CASSQGTFHPEQYF
>TRBJ2-1|TRBV28|medium-sized
CASSLGLINEQFF
>TRBJ1-1|TRBV6-1|.
CASSEDQTGSTEAFF
>TRBJ2-1|TRBV28|.
CASSPERGALYNEQFF
>TRBJ2-7|TRBV18|.
CASSLRDRPYEQYF
>TRBJ1-2|TRBV4-1|.
CASSRIDRGQGYTF
>TRBJ1-2|TRBV6-1|.
CASNTDGVGGYTF
>TRBJ2-1|TRBV28|.
CASTYLGGANEQFF
>TRBJ2-4|TRBV13|few
CASSFLAKNIQYF
>TRBJ1-5|TRBV7-9|medium-sized
CASSLTEAGNQPQHF
>TRBJ2-7|TRBV11-2|.
CASSLVSGVYEQYF
>TRBJ2-7|TRBV28|.
CASSSPTLLITSYEQYF
>TRBJ1-4|TRBV2|.
CASSDRGYNEKLFF
>TRBJ1-4|TRBV9|.
CASSVELHPGNEKLFF